Presented here are 2 T cell receptor beta chains from one specimen sequenced in a study of cytomegalovirus exposure and HLA in healthy donors. Sequenced by immunoSEQ multiplex PCR; TCRdb stores in-frame clones only, minus some. The table includes about 160,000 clones, 85% to 90% detected once. The sequencing input was PBMCs. The source is a woman aged 25-40 years in good health and CMV-seronegative.

The V and J genes are TRBV6-6 and TRBJ1-1; weak D call: TRBD1 (5 bases). Germline V CDR1 and CDR2: MNHNY, SVGAGI (reference sequence). This CDR3 region has 13 residues. V was shortened by 5 bases and J by 5 bases, with 12 bases between the two germline ends. This CDR3 reads CASSEQGRTEAFF. Here the CDR3 DNA reads TGTGCCAGCAGTGAGCAGGGAAGAACTGAAGCTTTCTTT.

The genes are TRBV7-2 and TRBJ2-1; no firm D call. Germline V lookup: CDR1 SGHTA, CDR2 FQGNSA. The V gene lost 3 bases and the J gene lost 9 bases, with 9 bases spanning the gap. This CDR3 is 12 amino acids long. The CDR3 loop is CASSFSTSEQFF. CDR3 bases: TGTGCCAGCAGCTTTTCGACAAGTGAGCAGTTCTTC.